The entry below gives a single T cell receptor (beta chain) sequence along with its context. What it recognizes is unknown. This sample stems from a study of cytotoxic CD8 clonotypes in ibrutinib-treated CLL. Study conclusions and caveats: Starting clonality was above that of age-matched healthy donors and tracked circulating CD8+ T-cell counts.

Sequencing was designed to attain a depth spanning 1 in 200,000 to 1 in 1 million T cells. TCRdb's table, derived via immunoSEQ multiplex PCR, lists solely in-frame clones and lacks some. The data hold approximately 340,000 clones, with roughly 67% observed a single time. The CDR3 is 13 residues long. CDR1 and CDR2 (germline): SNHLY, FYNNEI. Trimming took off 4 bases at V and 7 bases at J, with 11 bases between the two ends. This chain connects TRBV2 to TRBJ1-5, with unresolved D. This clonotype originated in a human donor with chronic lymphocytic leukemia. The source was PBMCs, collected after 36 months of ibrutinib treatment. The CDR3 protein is CASSGSAVQPQHF. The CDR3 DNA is TGTGCCAGCAGTGGTTCCGCGGTCCAGCCCCAGCATTTT.